This record covers a single T cell receptor beta chain. The junction had 12 bases not matched to a gene; V was cut back by 6 bases and J by 6 bases. Germline V gene lookup returns CDR1 MDHEN and CDR2 SYDVKM. The CDR3 extends over 16 amino acids. This sample was included in a study of OX40 agonist ivuxolimab in advanced cancers. On the study more broadly: Head and neck, renal cell, melanoma or hepatocellular carcinoma were the cancers that dose-escalation patients had.

TCRdb keeps only in-frame clones here, not all; method: immunoSEQ multiplex PCR. The sample yields roughly 39,000 clones, around nine tenths seen once. The clonotype was recovered from an adult with an advanced solid tumor such as melanoma, head and neck, liver or kidney cancer. The starting material was CD4+ or CD8+ T cells sorted from blood, obtained in a trial of the OX40 agonist ivuxolimab. The chain recombines TRBV28 with TRBJ2-2, with TRBD2 identical over 8 bases. The CDR3: CASRIAGPLRPGELFF. For the CDR3, the DNA is TGTGCCAGCAGGATAGCGGGACCCTTGAGACCCGGGGAGCTGTTTTTT.